This T cell receptor beta chain was obtained from a study of blood T cell repertoires in COVID-19. Using immunoSEQ multiplex PCR, the repertoire was profiled, and TCRdb retains in-frame clones only, with some absent. The table has 200,000 to 250,000 clones, almost 85% seen once; the top ten hold approximately 16%. This CDR3 has 17 residues. V shed 5 bases and J shed 0 bases, with 17 bases lying between them. Germline V gives CDR1 MNHEY, CDR2 SMNVEV (reference sequence). Cohort assignment relied on participant-reported clinical history. The source is a man in his forties who had recovered from COVID-19. The material sequenced was PBMCs or T cells enriched from blood (not recorded which). The chain carries TRBV27 and TRBJ1-5; D is uncertain. CDR3 protein: CASSPGGGLYSNQPQHF. The CDR3 DNA is TGTGCCAGCAGTCCCGGAGGTGGACTCTATAGCAATCAGCCCCAGCATTTT.